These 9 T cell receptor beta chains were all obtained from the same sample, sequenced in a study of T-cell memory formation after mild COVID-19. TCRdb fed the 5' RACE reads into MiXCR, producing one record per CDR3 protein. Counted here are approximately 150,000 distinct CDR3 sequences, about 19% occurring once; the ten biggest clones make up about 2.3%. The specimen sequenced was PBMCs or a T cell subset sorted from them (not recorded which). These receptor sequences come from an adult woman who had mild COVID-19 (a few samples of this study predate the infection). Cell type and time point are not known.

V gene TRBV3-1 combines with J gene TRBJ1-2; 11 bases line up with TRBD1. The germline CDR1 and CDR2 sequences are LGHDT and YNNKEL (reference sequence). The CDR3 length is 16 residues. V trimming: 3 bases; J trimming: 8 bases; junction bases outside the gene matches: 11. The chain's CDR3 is CASSHFGQGAHGGYTF. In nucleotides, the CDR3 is TGTGCCAGCAGCCACTTTGGACAGGGGGCCCATGGGGGCTACACCTTC.

CDR3 bases: TGTGCCAGCAGTGGTGGGACAGGGAAAAACGAGCAGTACTTC. The encoded protein is CASSGGTGKNEQYF. The chain is built from TRBV2 and TRBJ2-7, with 9 bases matching TRBD1. Germline V gene lookup returns CDR1 SNHLY and CDR2 FYNNEI. Trimming took 4 bases from V and 5 from J; bases not matched to a gene: 6. This CDR3 is built from 14 residues.

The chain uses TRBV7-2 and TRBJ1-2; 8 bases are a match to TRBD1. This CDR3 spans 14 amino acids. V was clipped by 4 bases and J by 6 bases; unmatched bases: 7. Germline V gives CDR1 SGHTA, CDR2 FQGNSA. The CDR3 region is CASSSYRGEHGYTF. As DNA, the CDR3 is TGTGCCAGCAGCTCTTACAGGGGGGAACATGGCTACACCTTC. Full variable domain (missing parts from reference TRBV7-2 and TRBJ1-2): GAGVSQSPSNKVTEKGKDVELRCDPISGHTALYWYRQSLGQGLEFLIYFQGNSAPDKSGLPSDRFSAERTGGSVSTLTIQRTQQEDSAVYLCASSSYRGEHGYTFGSGTRLTVV.

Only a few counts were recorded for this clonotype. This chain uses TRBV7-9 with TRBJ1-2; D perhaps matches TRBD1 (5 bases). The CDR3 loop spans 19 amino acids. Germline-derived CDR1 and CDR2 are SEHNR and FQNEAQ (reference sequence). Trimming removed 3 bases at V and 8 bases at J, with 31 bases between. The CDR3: CASSFWGSKSPVWLRGYTF. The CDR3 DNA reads TGTGCCAGCAGCTTCTGGGGGTCAAAGTCGCCGGTTTGGCTAAGGGGCTACACCTTC. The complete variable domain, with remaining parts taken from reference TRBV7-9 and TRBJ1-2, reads DTGVSQNPRHKITKRGQNVTFRCDPISEHNRLYWYRQTLGQGPEFLTYFQNEAQLEKSRLLSDRFSAERPKGSFSTLEIQRTEQGDSAMYLCASSFWGSKSPVWLRGYTFGSGTRLTVV.

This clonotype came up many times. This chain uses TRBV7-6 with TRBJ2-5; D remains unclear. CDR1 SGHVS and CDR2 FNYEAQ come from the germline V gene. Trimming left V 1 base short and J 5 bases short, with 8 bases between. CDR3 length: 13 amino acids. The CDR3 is CASSLVGKETQYF. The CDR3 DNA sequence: TGTGCCAGCAGCTTAGTAGGGAAGGAGACCCAGTACTTC. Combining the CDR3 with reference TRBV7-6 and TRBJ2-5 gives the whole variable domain GAGVSQSPRYKVTKRGQDVALRCDPISGHVSLYWYRQALGQGPEFLTYFNYEAQQDKSGLPNDRFSAERPEGSISTLTIQRTEQRDSAMYRCASSLVGKETQYFGPGTRLLVL.

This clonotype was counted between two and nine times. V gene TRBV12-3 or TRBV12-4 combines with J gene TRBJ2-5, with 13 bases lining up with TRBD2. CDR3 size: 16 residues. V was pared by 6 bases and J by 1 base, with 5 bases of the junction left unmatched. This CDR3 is CASRQGLAGAQETQYF. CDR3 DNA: TGTGCCAGCAGACAAGGACTAGCGGGGGCCCAAGAGACCCAGTACTTC.

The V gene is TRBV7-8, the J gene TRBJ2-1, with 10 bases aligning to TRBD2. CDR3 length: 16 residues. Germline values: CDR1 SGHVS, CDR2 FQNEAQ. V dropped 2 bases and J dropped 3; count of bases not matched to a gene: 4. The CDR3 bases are TGTGCCAGCAGCTTATCTGCTAGCGGGGGCTACAATGAGCAGTTCTTC. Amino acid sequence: CASSLSASGGYNEQFF.

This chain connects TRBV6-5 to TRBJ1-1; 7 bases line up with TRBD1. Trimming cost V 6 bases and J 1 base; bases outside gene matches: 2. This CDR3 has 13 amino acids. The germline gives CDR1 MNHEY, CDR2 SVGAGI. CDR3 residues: CASSRTGNTEAFF. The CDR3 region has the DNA TGTGCCAGCAGCCGGACAGGGAACACTGAAGCTTTCTTT.

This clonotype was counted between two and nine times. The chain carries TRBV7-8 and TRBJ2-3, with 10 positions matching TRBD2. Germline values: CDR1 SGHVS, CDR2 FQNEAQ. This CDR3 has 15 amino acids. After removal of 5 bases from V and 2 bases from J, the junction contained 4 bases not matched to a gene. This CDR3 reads CASSTLAGSTDTQYF. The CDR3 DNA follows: TGTGCCAGCAGCACACTAGCGGGGTCCACAGATACGCAGTATTTT.